The 8 T cell receptor beta chains below all came from one sample that was sequenced in a study of CD8 T cells in ankylosing spondylitis. TCRdb called the 5' RACE reads again in MiXCR, with one record for every CDR3 protein. Of about 96,000 distinct CDR3 sequences in the sample, around 30% are singletons; the top ten hold around three fifths. The sample consisted of blood, either unsorted or a sorted T cell fraction (not recorded which). The receptors come from a male donor with ankylosing spondylitis or in good health (not recorded which).

The chain is built from TRBV5-1 and TRBJ2-2, with D possibly matching TRBD2 (6 bases). Germline CDR1 and CDR2: SGHRS and YFSETQ. The CDR3 sequence is 16 residues long. The V end lost 2 bases, the J end lost 2 bases, and 13 bases lay between the germline ends. The CDR3 DNA follows: TGCGCCAGCAGCTTATCAGGAGGACTAAACACCGGGGAGCTGTTTTTT. Its protein product is CASSLSGGLNTGELFF.

There are a few counts of this clonotype. The CDR3: CASRTNQETQYF. CDR3 DNA: TGCGCCAGCAGAACGAATCAAGAGACCCAGTACTTC. This rearrangement joins TRBV5-1 to TRBJ2-5; the D is unclear. Looked up from germline, CDR1 is SGHRS and CDR2 is YFSETQ. The CDR3 is 12 residues long. V was trimmed by 5 bases and J by 2 bases, leaving 7 bases between them.

V is TRBV12-3 or TRBV12-4 and J is TRBJ1-2; unclear D gene. The CDR3 runs to 12 residues. V was trimmed by 2 bases and J by 8 bases, leaving 9 bases between them. In DNA form, the CDR3 reads TGTGCCAGCAGTTTAATGGTTGGAGGCTACACCTTC. This encodes CASSLMVGGYTF.

The sample holds a few counts of this clonotype. The rearrangement joins TRBV28 to TRBJ2-3; no definite D call. This CDR3 spans 14 amino acids. V was cut by 10 bases and J by 1 base, with 15 bases left in between. From germline, CDR1 is MDHEN and CDR2 SYDVKM. The CDR3 reads CATEPMPGTDTQYF. The DNA of the CDR3 is TGTGCCACCGAGCCAATGCCCGGCACAGATACGCAGTATTTT.

The V gene is TRBV9, the J gene TRBJ1-2; D not resolved. The CDR3 has 12 residues. Looked up from germline, CDR1 is SGDLS and CDR2 is YYNGEE. V was cut by 4 bases and J by 8 bases, with 12 bases left in between. CDR3 in amino acids: CASSPEGRGYTF. CDR3 nucleotides: TGTGCCAGCAGCCCCGAGGGAAGGGGCTACACCTTC.

The rearrangement uses TRBV7-3 and TRBJ1-1; no definite D call. The V end was cut by 3 bases, the J end by 1 base, with 6 bases between. CDR1 and CDR2 from the germline V gene are SGHTA and FQGTGA. The CDR3 covers 13 residues. In DNA, the CDR3 is TGTGCCAGCAGCTTGATGGGGAACACTGAAGCTTTCTTT. Its translation is CASSLMGNTEAFF.

This clonotype was seen ten or more times. The genes are TRBV5-6 and TRBJ1-6, with D hard to call. Germline lookup yields CDR1 SGHDT and CDR2 YYEEEE. Deletions cut 7 bases from V and 0 bases from J, with 11 bases between. CDR3 length equals 15 residues. The CDR3 bases are TGTGCCAGCTCATCAGTGCACTCCTATAATTCACCCCTCCACTTT. Protein: CASSSVHSYNSPLHF.

This clonotype was recorded a few times. The chain couples TRBV20-1 to TRBJ2-1; 11 bases fit TRBD2. V shed 6 bases and J 0 bases; nucleotides not matched to a gene: 16. The CDR3 totals 19 residues. CDR1 and CDR2 from the germline V gene are DFQATT and SNEGSKA (reference sequence). The CDR3 here is CSAKGGTSGPQSSYNEQFF. The CDR3 region has the DNA TGCAGTGCCAAAGGCGGGACTAGCGGCCCCCAAAGCTCCTACAATGAGCAGTTCTTC.